This T cell receptor (beta chain) was observed in a study of blood T cell repertoires in COVID-19. Profiling relied on immunoSEQ multiplex PCR, and the TCRdb table lists in-frame clones only, not all of them. This sample has about 300,000 clones, with around 85% found just once. V shed 5 bases, J shed 5 bases, and the junction held 9 bases outside the gene matches. CDR1 and CDR2 (germline): SGHDT, YYEEEE. This CDR3 is 15 amino acids long. The receptor was derived from a woman younger than 45 who had been exposed to COVID-19. Input material: PBMCs or T cells enriched from blood (not recorded which). The rearrangement links TRBV5-6 to TRBJ2-2; TRBD2 aligns across 7 bases. In DNA, the CDR3 is TGTGCCAGCAGGCCCCATGGGGGGGTAACCGGGGAGCTGTTTTTT. Its translation is CASRPHGGVTGELFF. Full variable domain (missing parts from reference TRBV5-6 and TRBJ2-2): DAGVTQSPTHLIKTRGQQVTLRCSPKSGHDTVSWYQQALGQGPQFIFQYYEEEERQRGNFPDRFSGHQFPNYSSELNVNALLLGDSALYLCASRPHGGVTGELFFGEGSRLTVL.